This record covers a single T cell receptor beta chain. The antigen is unknown. Time point noted: newly diagnosed GD, antithyroid drugs for less than 3 months. From PBMCs, RNA was extracted and then used to make the TCR library. Doctors identified Graves' disease using the American Thyroid Association guidelines. Arm-PCR with iRepertoire HTBI primers amplified the CDR3 regions for these TCR beta libraries. TCRdb independently ran MiXCR on the multiplex PCR reads; one entry per CDR3 protein. The table includes about 620,000 distinct CDR3 sequences, approximately 15% detected once. These data belong to a study of regulatory T cells in long-lasting Graves disease. There are 15 residues in the CDR3. Germline V gene data show CDR1 as MNHEY and CDR2 as SMNVEV (reference sequence). V was pared by 3 bases and J by 1 base, with 13 bases between. Findings and caveats of the study: Patients whose Graves' disease persisted exhibited lower TCR diversity than those newly diagnosed.

This sample also belongs to another study, concerning T cells in Graves' hyperthyroidism and ophthalmopathy. That work contributes: Ophthalmopathy and stable hyperthyroidism were told apart by a 13 V-J model. Ophthalmopathy was identified by the model a median about 6 months ahead of onset.

This receptor was obtained from a woman in her 30s with Graves disease. The sequenced sample was peripheral blood mononuclear cells (PBMCs), obtained at new diagnosis, from a patient treated with antithyroid drugs. This chain links TRBV27 with TRBJ2-7; D possibly corresponds to TRBD1 (6 bases). CDR3 protein: CASSLRTESSYEQYF. In DNA form, the CDR3 reads TGTGCCAGCAGTTTGCGGACAGAAAGTTCCTACGAGCAGTACTTC.